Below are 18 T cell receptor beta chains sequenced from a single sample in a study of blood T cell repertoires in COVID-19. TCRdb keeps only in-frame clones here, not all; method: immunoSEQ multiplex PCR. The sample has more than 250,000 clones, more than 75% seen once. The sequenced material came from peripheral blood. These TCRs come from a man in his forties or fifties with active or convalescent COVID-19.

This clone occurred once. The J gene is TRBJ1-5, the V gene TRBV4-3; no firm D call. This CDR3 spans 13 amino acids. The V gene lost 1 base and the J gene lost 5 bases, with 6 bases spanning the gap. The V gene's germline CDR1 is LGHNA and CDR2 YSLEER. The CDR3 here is CASSQGAYQPQHF. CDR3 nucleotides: TGCGCCAGCAGCCAAGGGGCTTATCAGCCCCAGCATTTT.

The CDR3 reads CAIGQGSTDTQYF. As DNA, the CDR3 is TGTGCCATAGGACAGGGGAGCACAGATACGCAGTATTTT. The chain carries TRBV24-1 and TRBJ2-3, with TRBD1 matching over 9 bases. The V segment lost 11 bases and the J segment 0 bases; nucleotides outside the gene matches: 2. Germline V gene lookup returns CDR1 KGHDR and CDR2 SFDVKD. The CDR3 has 13 amino acids.

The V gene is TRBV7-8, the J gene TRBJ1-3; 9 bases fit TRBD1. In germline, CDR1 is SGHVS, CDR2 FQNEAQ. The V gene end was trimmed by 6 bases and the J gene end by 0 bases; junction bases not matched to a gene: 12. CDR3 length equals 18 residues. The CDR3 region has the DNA TGTGCCAGCAGTCGATCCGGGACAGGGAAAGCCTCTGGAAACACCATATATTTT. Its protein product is CASSRSGTGKASGNTIYF.

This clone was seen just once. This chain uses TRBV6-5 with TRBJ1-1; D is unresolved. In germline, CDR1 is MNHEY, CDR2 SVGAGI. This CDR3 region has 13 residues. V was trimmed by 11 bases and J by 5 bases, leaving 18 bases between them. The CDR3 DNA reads TGTGCCCCCTTCGGATGGTCGGGTACTGAAGCTTTCTTT. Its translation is CAPFGWSGTEAFF.

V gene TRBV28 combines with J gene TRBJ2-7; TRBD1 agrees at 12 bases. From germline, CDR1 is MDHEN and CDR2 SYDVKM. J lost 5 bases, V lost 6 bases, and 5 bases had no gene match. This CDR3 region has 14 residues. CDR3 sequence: CASSRGDRGHEQYF. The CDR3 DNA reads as TGTGCCAGCAGCAGGGGGGACAGGGGGCACGAGCAGTACTTC. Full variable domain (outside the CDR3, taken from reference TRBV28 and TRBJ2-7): DVKVTQSSRYLVKRTGEKVFLECVQDMDHENMFWYRQDPGLGLRLIYFSYDVKMKEKGDIPEGYSVSREKKERFSLILESASTNQTSMYLCASSRGDRGHEQYFGPGTRLTVT.

Written as DNA, the CDR3 is TGTGCCAGCTCAGGGGTCACAGATACGCAGTATTTT. It encodes CASSGVTDTQYF. J is TRBJ2-3 and V is TRBV6-5, with D possibly being TRBD1 (6 bases). Germline V gene data show CDR1 as MNHEY and CDR2 as SVGAGI. Trimming removed 8 bases from V and 2 bases from J, with 8 bases in between. The CDR3 contains 12 residues.

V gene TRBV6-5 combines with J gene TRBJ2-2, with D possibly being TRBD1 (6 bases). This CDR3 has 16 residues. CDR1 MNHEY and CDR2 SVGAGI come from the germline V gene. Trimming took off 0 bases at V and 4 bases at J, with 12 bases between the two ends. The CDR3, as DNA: TGTGCCAGCAGTTACTCGATCAGGGGTGTCACCGGGGAGCTGTTTTTT. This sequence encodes CASSYSIRGVTGELFF.

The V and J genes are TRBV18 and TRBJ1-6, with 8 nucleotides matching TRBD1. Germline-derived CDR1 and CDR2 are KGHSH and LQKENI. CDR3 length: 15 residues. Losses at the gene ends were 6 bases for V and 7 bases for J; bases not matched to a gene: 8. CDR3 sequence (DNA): TGTGCCAGCTCCTCCCCAGGGACAGGAAATTCACCCCTCCACTTT. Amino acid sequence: CASSSPGTGNSPLHF.

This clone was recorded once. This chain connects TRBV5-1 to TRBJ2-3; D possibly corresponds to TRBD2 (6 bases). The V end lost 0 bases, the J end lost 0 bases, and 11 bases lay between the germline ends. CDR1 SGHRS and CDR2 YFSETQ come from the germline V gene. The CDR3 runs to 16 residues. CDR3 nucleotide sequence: TGCGCCAGCAGCTTGGCCGTCGCGGGAAGCACAGATACGCAGTATTTT. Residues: CASSLAVAGSTDTQYF.

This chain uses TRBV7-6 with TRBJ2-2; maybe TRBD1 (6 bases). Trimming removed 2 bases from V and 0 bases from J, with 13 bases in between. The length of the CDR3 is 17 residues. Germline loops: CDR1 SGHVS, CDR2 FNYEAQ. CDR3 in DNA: TGTGCCAGCAGCTTACGCAGTACAGGGTCGAACACCGGGGAGCTGTTTTTT. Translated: CASSLRSTGSNTGELFF.

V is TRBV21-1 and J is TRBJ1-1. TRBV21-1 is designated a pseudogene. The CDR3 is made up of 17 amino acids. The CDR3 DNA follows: TGTGCCAGCAGCAAAGCGGGCGCGGGTAGGATGAACACTGAAGCTTTCTTT. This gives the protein CASSKAGAGRMNTEAFF.

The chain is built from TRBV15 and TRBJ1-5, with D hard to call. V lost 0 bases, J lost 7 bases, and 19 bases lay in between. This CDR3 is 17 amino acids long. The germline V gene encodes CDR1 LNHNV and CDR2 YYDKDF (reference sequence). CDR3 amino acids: CATSRDVGRKSRQPQHF. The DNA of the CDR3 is TGTGCCACCAGCAGAGATGTAGGGAGGAAATCTAGGCAGCCCCAGCATTTT. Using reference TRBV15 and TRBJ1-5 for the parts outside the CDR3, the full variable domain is DAMVIQNPRYQVTQFGKPVTLSCSQTLNHNVMYWYQQKSSQAPKLLFHYYDKDFNNEADTPDNFQSRRPNTSFCFLDIRSPGLGDTAMYLCATSRDVGRKSRQPQHFGDGTRLSIL.

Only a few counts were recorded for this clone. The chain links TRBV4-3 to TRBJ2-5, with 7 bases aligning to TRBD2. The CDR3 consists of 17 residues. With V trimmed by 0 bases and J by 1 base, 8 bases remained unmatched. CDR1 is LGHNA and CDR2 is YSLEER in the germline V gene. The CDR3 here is CASSQDPALAAQETQYF. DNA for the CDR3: TGCGCCAGCAGCCAAGATCCCGCCCTAGCGGCCCAAGAGACCCAGTACTTC.

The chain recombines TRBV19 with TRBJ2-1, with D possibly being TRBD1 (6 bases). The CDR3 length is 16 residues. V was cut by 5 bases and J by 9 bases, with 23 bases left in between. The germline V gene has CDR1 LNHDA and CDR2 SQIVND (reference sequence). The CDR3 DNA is TGTGCCAGTAGTCCGCAGACAGGATTTAGGTCAGGTGAGCAGTTCTTC. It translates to CASSPQTGFRSGEQFF.

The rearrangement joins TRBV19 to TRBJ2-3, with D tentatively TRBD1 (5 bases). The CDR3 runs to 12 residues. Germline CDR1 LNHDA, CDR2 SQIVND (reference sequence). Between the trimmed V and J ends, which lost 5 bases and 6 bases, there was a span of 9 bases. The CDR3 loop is CASSLRGDTQYF. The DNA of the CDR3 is TGTGCCAGTAGTCTTAGGGGTGATACGCAGTATTTT.

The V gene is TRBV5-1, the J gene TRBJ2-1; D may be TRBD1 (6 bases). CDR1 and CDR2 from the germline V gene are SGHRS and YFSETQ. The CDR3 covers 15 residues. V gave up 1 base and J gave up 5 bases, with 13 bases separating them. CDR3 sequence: CASSLMQGSHNEQFF. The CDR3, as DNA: TGCGCCAGCAGCTTGATGCAGGGGAGTCACAATGAGCAGTTCTTC.

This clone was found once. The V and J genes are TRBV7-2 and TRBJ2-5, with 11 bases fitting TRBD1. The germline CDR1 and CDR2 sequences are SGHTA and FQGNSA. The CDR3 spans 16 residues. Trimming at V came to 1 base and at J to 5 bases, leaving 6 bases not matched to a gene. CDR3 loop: CASSLGRDRGDETQYF. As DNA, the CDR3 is TGTGCCAGCAGCTTAGGTCGGGACAGGGGGGACGAGACCCAGTACTTC.

CDR3 in amino acids: CASSLGGVPYNEQFF. CDR3 nucleotide sequence: TGTGCCAGCAGCTTAGGCGGGGTACCCTACAATGAGCAGTTCTTC. This rearrangement joins TRBV7-3 to TRBJ2-1, with D maybe TRBD2 (6 bases). This CDR3 comprises 15 residues. CDR1 and CDR2 from the germline V gene are SGHTA and FQGTGA. V lost 2 bases and J 2 bases, leaving 10 bases between the germline ends.